This TCR beta chain appears in the sequencing data of a study of OX40 agonist ivuxolimab in advanced cancers. Study overall: Prior checkpoint blockade (anti-PD-1, anti-PD-L1 or anti-CTLA-4) was permitted; under 50% had it. Overall study findings and caveats: The study found among the lowest clonal expansion in partial responders at 0.1-3.0 mg/kg.

Sequencing was performed with immunoSEQ multiplex PCR; in TCRdb, only in-frame clones are kept and a portion is missing. The sample shows about 65,000 clones, roughly 91% of them seen only once. The CDR3 extends over 16 amino acids. V dropped 2 bases and J dropped 5; count of bases not matched to a gene: 8. The V gene's germline CDR1 is ENHRY and CDR2 SYGVKD. Concerning this clone itself: Its specificity is not known.

The chain recombines TRBV10-3 with TRBJ1-5; 8 nucleotides agree with TRBD1. The TCR originated in an adult with an advanced solid tumor such as melanoma, head and neck, liver or kidney cancer. The sample in question was CD4+ or CD8+ T cells sorted from blood, obtained in a trial of the OX40 agonist ivuxolimab. CDR3: CAISERRRGPDQPQHF. The CDR3 DNA reads TGTGCCATCAGTGAGAGGCGCAGGGGGCCCGATCAGCCCCAGCATTTT.